One sample yielded the 5 T cell receptor beta chains listed below, sequenced in a study of T-cell reconstitution after alpha-beta-depleted transplantation in children. For TCRbeta, the library was prepared with unique molecular identifiers. TCRdb recomputed calls from the PCR reads with MiXCR, one row per CDR3 protein. The sample carries 280,000 or so distinct CDR3 sequences, under 14% recorded once. The sequencing here drew on peripheral blood, taken 180 days after TCRalphabeta/CD19-depleted stem cell transplant. These receptors all come from a male patient between 2 and 15 years old who had a stem cell transplant for chronic granulomatous disease, so the T cells may come from the graft donor.

In this sample, this clonotype turned up many times. This chain joins TRBV2 and TRBJ2-5; perhaps TRBD1 as D (6 bases). Germline CDR1 reads SNHLY; CDR2 reads FYNNEI. The CDR3 spans 16 residues. Trimming took off 4 bases at V and 5 bases at J, with 20 bases between the two ends. As DNA, the CDR3 is TGTGCCAGCAGTGTAGCTCGGACAGTGGTAGGGGAGACCCAGTACTTC. Its translation: CASSVARTVVGETQYF.

Comment on this clonotype: Given a much more abundant clone one base away, this may be a read error. The chain joins TRBV20-1 to TRBJ2-1; perhaps TRBD2 as D (6 bases). V lost 4 bases, J lost 13 bases, and 17 bases lay in between. Germline-derived CDR1 and CDR2 are DFQATT and SNEGSKA (reference sequence). The CDR3 spans 12 residues. The CDR3 region is CSAIARTTLQFF. CDR3 DNA sequence: TGCAGTGCTATCGCCCGGACTACACTTCAGTTCTTC.

This clonotype has just a few counts. The chain is built from TRBV12-3 or TRBV12-4 and TRBJ2-7, with TRBD1 matching over 8 bases. The J segment lost 3 bases and the V segment lost 5 bases, leaving 9 bases of the junction unmatched. The CDR3 is made up of 15 amino acids. In DNA, the CDR3 is TGTGCCAGCAGTGCCAGGACAGGGAGGAACTACGAGCAGTACTTC. Translated: CASSARTGRNYEQYF.

This clonotype has at least ten counts. The chain employs TRBV11-1 and TRBJ2-3; 12 bases fit TRBD2. V was clipped by 5 bases and J by 1 base; unmatched bases: 4. The CDR3 extends over 16 amino acids. CDR1 and CDR2 (germline): SGHAT, FQDESV (reference sequence). In DNA, the CDR3 is TGTGCCAGCAGCGCAAGACTAGCGGGGGGCACAGATACGCAGTATTTT. Protein: CASSARLAGGTDTQYF.

Many counts were recorded for this clonotype. The chain employs TRBV20-1 and TRBJ2-4, with 7 bases fitting TRBD2. This CDR3 has 17 amino acids. Germline V gene lookup returns CDR1 DFQATT and CDR2 SNEGSKA (reference sequence). Losses at the gene ends were 3 bases for V and 0 bases for J; bases not matched to a gene: 11. This CDR3 is CSASPRAGLLAKNIQYF. CDR3 bases: TGCAGTGCTAGCCCCAGGGCGGGACTACTAGCCAAAAACATTCAGTACTTC.